The T cell receptor beta chain described here comes from a study of cytomegalovirus exposure and HLA in healthy donors. A multiplex PCR was run with 60 Vbeta primers and 13 Jbeta primers. Only in-frame clones appear in the TCRdb table, and some are missing; sequencing was by immunoSEQ multiplex PCR. The data hold under 200,000 clones, with around 83% observed a single time. V lost 4 bases to trimming and J lost 3 bases; unmatched junction nucleotides: 3. From germline, CDR1 is SGHKS and CDR2 YYEKEE (reference sequence). This CDR3 has 14 amino acids. Sequences were obtained from PBMCs. The receptor was isolated from a male donor in good health and CMV-seropositive. The rearrangement uses TRBV5-5 and TRBJ1-3; the match to TRBD1 covers 8 bases. The CDR3 loop is CASSQTGVGNTIYF. The CDR3 nucleotides read TGTGCCAGCAGCCAGACAGGGGTTGGAAACACCATATATTTT.